Listed below are T cell receptor beta chains from one sample, sequenced in a study of technical replicates of blood from a handful of donors. Assay: immunoSEQ multiplex PCR; the TCRdb copy retains only in-frame clones and omits some. Of approximately 99,000 clones in the sample, 96% were seen once. Material for sequencing was T cells isolated from PBMCs. Every receptor here comes from a human donor in good health. The CDR3 runs from the conserved cysteine through the conserved F or W. Fields, in order: V gene, J gene, D gene, clone size, CDR3 DNA, CDR3 protein. D genes are given only for firm matches. Size values are once, few and many counts, or a class for expanded clones, and some rows have none.

TRBV27	TRBJ2-7	NA	once	TGTGCCACCCGAAGCGGCTCCTACGAGCAGTACTTC	CATRSGSYEQYF
TRBV5-1	TRBJ2-7	NA	NA	TGCGCCAGCAGCTTACCTTACAATTGGACAGCTAGCTCCTACGAGCAGTACTTC	CASSLPYNWTASSYEQYF
TRBV30	TRBJ2-7	TRBD2	NA	TGTGCCTGGCGATGGACTAGCAGGAAGGGCTACGAGCAGTACTTC	CAWRWTSRKGYEQYF
TRBV5-1	TRBJ1-5	NA	NA	TGCGCCAGCAGCTTGTCCGGGGGTGAGAGACAGCCCCAGCATTTT	CASSLSGGERQPQHF
TRBV7-2	TRBJ1-2	NA	NA	TGTGCCAGCAGGTTACAGGGCTATGGCTACACCTTC	CASRLQGYGYTF
TRBV6-1	TRBJ2-7	TRBD2	few	TGTGCCAGCAGAACATTAGCGGGAGACTCCTACGAGCAGTACTTC	CASRTLAGDSYEQYF
TRBV5-1	TRBJ2-7	NA	NA	TGCGCCAGCAGCTTCCCCGACAAAGCCGAGCAGTACTTC	CASSFPDKAEQYF
TRBV27	TRBJ1-1	NA	NA	TGTGCCAGCAGTTTAGGCGGGGGCACTAAAGCTTTCTTT	CASSLGGGTKAFF
TRBV28	TRBJ1-2	NA	NA	TGTGCCAGCAGTTCGGCCCTGGACTCCTACACCTTC	CASSSALDSYTF
TRBV4-1	TRBJ1-4	NA	NA	TGCGCCAGCAGCCAAGTGATGGCAGGGGCCGAAAAACTGTTTTTT	CASSQVMAGAEKLFF
TRBV19	TRBJ2-7	TRBD1	NA	TGTGCCAGTAGTATAAGAACGGGACAGCTAATCTACGAGCAGTACTTC	CASSIRTGQLIYEQYF
TRBV6-6	TRBJ2-7	TRBD1	NA	TGTGCCAGCAGCCGGGGACAGCCGTTCTACGAGCAGTACTTC	CASSRGQPFYEQYF
TRBV27	TRBJ1-3	NA	NA	TGTGCCAGCAGTTGGGGAGCTGGAAACACCATATATTTT	CASSWGAGNTIYF
TRBV14	TRBJ2-7	NA	NA	TGTGCCAGCAGCCAAGAACCGGGGGTCGGCTACGAGCAGTACTTC	CASSQEPGVGYEQYF
TRBV11-3	TRBJ1-1	NA	NA	TGTGCCAGCAGGACCCAAGACAGTTATAACACTGAAGCTTTCTTT	CASRTQDSYNTEAFF
TRBV2	TRBJ1-5	NA	NA	TGTGCCAGCAGTGAATCGTATAGCAATCAGCCCCAGCATTTT	CASSESYSNQPQHF
TRBV11-3	TRBJ2-3	NA	NA	TGTGCCAGCAGCTTTCGGAGTCTTAGCACAGATACGCAGTATTTT	CASSFRSLSTDTQYF
TRBV6-5	TRBJ2-1	TRBD2	NA	TGTGCCAGCGAAGGAGCGGGAAACAATGAGCAGTTCTTC	CASEGAGNNEQFF
TRBV23-1	TRBJ2-7	NA	NA	TGCGCCAGCAGTTGTAGTATATCACACGGGAACATCTCCTACGAGCAGTACTTC	CASSCSISHGNISYEQYF
TRBV6-5	TRBJ2-1	TRBD2	once	TGTGCCAGCGGGAGGGCCTACAATGAGCAGTTCTTC	CASGRAYNEQFF
TRBV6-5	TRBJ2-7	NA	NA	TGTGCCAGCGTAGCCGGAACAGGAGTACACGAGCAGTACTTC	CASVAGTGVHEQYF
TRBV6-5	TRBJ1-3	NA	NA	TGTGCCAGCAGTTTACAGGGAGACTCTGGAAACACCATATATTTT	CASSLQGDSGNTIYF
TRBV6-5	TRBJ1-2	TRBD1	NA	TGTGCCAGCAGCACCCCGGACAGGGCCCACTATGGCTACACCTTC	CASSTPDRAHYGYTF
TRBV7-2	TRBJ1-1	NA	NA	TGTGCCAGCAGCTTAGGAGGACTTCAGGAAGCTTTCTTT	CASSLGGLQEAFF
TRBV4-1	TRBJ2-2	NA	NA	TGCGCCAGCAGCCAAGTACTTGGCAGACTCGACACCGGGGAGCTGTTTTTT	CASSQVLGRLDTGELFF
TRBV4-2	TRBJ2-3	TRBD2	NA	TGTGCCAGCAGCCATACATTAGCGGGAGCCCCAGATACGCAGTATTTT	CASSHTLAGAPDTQYF
TRBV11-3	TRBJ1-4	NA	NA	TGTGCCAGCAGCTTATCCCCAGGGTTAAATGAAAAACTGTTTTTT	CASSLSPGLNEKLFF
TRBV19	TRBJ2-1	TRBD2	NA	TGTGCCAGTGATAGCGGGACCAGCTCCAATGAGCAGTTCTTC	CASDSGTSSNEQFF
TRBV6-6	TRBJ2-1	NA	NA	TGTGCCAGCAGTACTAGCATCGATGAGCAGTTCTTC	CASSTSIDEQFF
TRBV4-2	TRBJ2-2	TRBD2	NA	TGTGCCAGCAGCCAAGACGGAGCGGGAGTCTTCACCGGGGAGCTGTTTTTT	CASSQDGAGVFTGELFF
TRBV9	TRBJ2-3	NA	NA	TGTGCCAGCAGCGTAAAGGAGGGCCGCACAGATACGCAGTATTTT	CASSVKEGRTDTQYF